This T cell receptor (beta chain) derives from a study of T cell responses to AZD1222 COVID-19 vaccine. Here immunoSEQ multiplex PCR was the method, and the copy in TCRdb shows in-frame clones only, minus some. The table lists 100,000 or so clones, roughly 89% of them singletons. This CDR3 region has 17 residues. The sequenced sample was peripheral blood, obtained on day 0 of AZD1222 vaccination. V and J are TRBV21-1 and TRBJ2-7; the D segment call TRBD1 is taken from the table without a DNA check. TRBV21-1 constitutes a pseudogene. The origin of this receptor is an adult in good health. The CDR3 region has the DNA TGTGCCAGCAGCAAAGGAGGAAGGACAGGGCTCCCCTACGAGCAGTACTTC. Protein: CASSKGGRTGLPYEQYF.